This T cell receptor beta chain was profiled in a study of cytomegalovirus exposure and HLA in healthy donors. Study-wide points: Confirmation was obtained in vitro that a few CMV-associated chains are specific for CMV antigens. The study reported that TCR beta sequences accurately predicted HLA-A and HLA-B alleles in most subjects. Immune exposure information available was restricted to CMV serostatus.

The PCR made use of 60 Vbeta and 13 Jbeta primers. Assay used: immunoSEQ multiplex PCR; TCRdb lists only in-frame clones, some missing. The ten top clones account for roughly 15%, within a sample of about 87,000 clones. A note on this clone: Its antigen is unidentified.

Per the germline V gene, CDR1 is SEHNR and CDR2 is FQNEAQ (reference sequence). Between the trimmed V and J ends, which lost 5 bases and 5 bases, there was a span of 15 bases. The CDR3 loop spans 14 amino acids. The material sequenced was PBMCs. The receptor was isolated from a man over 45 in good health and CMV-seropositive. The chain recombines TRBV7-9 with TRBJ2-5; tentatively, D is TRBD1 (7 bases). CDR3 coding DNA: TGTGCCAGCAGCCCCTACGCAGGGGGGGAGACCCAGTACTTC. As protein: CASSPYAGGETQYF.